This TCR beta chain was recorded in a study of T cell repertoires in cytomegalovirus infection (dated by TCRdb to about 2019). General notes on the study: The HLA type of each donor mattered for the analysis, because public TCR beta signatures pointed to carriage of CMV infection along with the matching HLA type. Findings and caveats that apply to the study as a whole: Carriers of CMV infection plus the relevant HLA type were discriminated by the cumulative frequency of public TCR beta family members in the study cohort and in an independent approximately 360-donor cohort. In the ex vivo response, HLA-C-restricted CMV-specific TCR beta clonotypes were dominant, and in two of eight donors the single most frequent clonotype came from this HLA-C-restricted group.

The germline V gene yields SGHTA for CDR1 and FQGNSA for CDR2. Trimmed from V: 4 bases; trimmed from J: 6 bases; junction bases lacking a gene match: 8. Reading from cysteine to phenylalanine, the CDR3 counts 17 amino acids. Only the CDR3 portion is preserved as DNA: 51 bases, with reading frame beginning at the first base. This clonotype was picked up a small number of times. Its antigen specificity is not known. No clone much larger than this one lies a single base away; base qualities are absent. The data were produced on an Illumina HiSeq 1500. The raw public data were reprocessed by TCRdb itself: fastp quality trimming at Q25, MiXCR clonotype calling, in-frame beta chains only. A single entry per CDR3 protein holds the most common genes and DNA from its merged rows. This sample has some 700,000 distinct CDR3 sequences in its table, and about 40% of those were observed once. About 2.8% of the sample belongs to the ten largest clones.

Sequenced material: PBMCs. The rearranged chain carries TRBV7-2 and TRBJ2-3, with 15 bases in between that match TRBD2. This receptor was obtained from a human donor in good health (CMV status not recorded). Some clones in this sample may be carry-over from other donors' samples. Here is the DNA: TGTGCCAGCAGCTCCGGACTAGCGGGGGGGCCCGAGGATACGCAGTATTTT. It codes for CASSSGLAGGPEDTQYF.